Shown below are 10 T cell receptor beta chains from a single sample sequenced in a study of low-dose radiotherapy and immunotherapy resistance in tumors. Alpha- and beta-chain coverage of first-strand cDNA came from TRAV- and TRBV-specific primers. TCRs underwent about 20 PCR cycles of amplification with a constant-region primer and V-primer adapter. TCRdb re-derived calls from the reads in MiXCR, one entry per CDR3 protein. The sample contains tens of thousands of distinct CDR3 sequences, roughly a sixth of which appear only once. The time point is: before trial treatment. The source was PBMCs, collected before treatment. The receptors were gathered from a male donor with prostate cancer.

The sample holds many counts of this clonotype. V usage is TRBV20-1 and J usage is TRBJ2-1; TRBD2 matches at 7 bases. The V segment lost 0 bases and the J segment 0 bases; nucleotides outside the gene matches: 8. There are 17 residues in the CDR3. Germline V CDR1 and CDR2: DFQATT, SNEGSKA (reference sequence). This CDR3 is CSARDPLRGFSYNEQFF. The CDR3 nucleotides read TGCAGTGCTAGAGACCCCTTGCGGGGGTTCTCCTACAATGAGCAGTTCTTC.

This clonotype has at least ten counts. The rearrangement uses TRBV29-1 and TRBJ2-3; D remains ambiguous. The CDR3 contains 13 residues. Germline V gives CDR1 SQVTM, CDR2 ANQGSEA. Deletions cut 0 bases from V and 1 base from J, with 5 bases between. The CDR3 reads CSVEEYGTDTQYF. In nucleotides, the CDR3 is TGCAGCGTTGAAGAGTACGGCACAGATACGCAGTATTTT.

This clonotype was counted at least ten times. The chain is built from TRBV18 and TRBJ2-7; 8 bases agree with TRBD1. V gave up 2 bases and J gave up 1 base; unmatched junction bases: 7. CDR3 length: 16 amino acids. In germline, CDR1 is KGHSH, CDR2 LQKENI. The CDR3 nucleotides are TGTGCCAGCTCACCAGAAGGAGGACAGGGATCCTACGAGCAGTACTTC. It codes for CASSPEGGQGSYEQYF.

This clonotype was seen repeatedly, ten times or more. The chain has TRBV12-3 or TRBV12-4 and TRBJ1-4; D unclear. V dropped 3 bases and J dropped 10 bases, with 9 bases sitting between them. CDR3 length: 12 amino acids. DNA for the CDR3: TGTGCCAGCAGTTTCGCCCGTAGAAAACTGTTTTTT. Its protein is CASSFARRKLFF.

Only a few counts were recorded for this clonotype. CDR3 in DNA: TGCGCCAGCAGCTTGAGCGGGGGACAGGGGGTTTTAAACATTCAGTACTTC. This gives the protein CASSLSGGQGVLNIQYF. The chain is built from TRBV5-1 and TRBJ2-4, with 11 nucleotides matching TRBD1. The CDR3 sequence is 17 residues long. Trimming removed 1 base from V and 6 bases from J; junction bases left unmatched: 9. Germline lookup yields CDR1 SGHRS and CDR2 YFSETQ.

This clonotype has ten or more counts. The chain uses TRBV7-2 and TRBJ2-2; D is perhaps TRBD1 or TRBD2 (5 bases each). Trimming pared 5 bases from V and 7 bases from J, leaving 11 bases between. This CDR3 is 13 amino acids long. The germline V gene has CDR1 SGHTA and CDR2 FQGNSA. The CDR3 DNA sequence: TGTGCCAGCAGCAGGGACGCAAACGGGGAGCTGTTTTTT. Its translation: CASSRDANGELFF.

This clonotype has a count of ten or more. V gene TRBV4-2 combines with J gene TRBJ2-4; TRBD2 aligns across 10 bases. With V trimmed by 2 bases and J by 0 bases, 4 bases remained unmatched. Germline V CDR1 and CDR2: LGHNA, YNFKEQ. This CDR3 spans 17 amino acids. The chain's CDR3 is CASSQTSGAGAKNIQYF. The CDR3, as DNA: TGTGCCAGCAGCCAAACTAGCGGGGCAGGAGCCAAAAACATTCAGTACTTC.

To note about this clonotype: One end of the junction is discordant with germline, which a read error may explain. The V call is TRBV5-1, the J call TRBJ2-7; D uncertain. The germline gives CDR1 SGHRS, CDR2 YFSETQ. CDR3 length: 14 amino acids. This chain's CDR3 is CSSSLGAETYEQYF. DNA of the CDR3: TGCTCCAGCAGCTTGGGCGCCGAGACCTACGAGCAGTACTTC.

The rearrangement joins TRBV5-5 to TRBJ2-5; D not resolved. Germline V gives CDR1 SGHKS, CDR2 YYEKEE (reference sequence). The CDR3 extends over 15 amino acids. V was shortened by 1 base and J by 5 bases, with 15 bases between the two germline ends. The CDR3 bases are TGTGCCAGCAGCTTGCGCTACAGCCCGGAGGAGACCCAGTACTTC. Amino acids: CASSLRYSPEETQYF.

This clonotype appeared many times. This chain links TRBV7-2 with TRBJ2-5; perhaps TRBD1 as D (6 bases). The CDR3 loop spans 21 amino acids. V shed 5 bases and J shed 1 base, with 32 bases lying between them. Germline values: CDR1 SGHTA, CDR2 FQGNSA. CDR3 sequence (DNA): TGTGCCAGCAGCCAATCTTACCTGCTACAGGGTCCGAAGAGGGCCCAAGAGACCCAGTACTTC. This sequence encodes CASSQSYLLQGPKRAQETQYF.